This T cell receptor beta chain was recorded in a study of T cell repertoires in ileal Crohn's disease. For the study at large: Every patient was operated on for stricturing (about 60%) or penetrating (approximately 40%) complications. Whole-study findings and limits: High-frequency clones were more common in sorted CD8 than CD4 cells.

Roughly 470 nanograms of biopsy DNA per sample underwent TCRB immunosequencing. Assay: immunoSEQ multiplex PCR; the TCRdb copy retains only in-frame clones and omits some. Of roughly 13,000 clones listed, approximately 78% are singletons. The CDR3 has 15 amino acids. V was pared by 3 bases and J by 6 bases, with 18 bases between. The germline V gene has CDR1 SGHNT and CDR2 YYREEE (reference sequence). This clone appeared once. Its antigen is not identified. This receptor was obtained from an adult with Crohn's disease. The rearrangement links TRBV5-4 to TRBJ2-5; D is unclear. Sequenced sample: ileal tissue. CDR3 nucleotides: TGTGCCAGCAGCTCAGGCACCTCGTTATTTCAGACCCAGTACTTC. As protein: CASSSGTSLFQTQYF.